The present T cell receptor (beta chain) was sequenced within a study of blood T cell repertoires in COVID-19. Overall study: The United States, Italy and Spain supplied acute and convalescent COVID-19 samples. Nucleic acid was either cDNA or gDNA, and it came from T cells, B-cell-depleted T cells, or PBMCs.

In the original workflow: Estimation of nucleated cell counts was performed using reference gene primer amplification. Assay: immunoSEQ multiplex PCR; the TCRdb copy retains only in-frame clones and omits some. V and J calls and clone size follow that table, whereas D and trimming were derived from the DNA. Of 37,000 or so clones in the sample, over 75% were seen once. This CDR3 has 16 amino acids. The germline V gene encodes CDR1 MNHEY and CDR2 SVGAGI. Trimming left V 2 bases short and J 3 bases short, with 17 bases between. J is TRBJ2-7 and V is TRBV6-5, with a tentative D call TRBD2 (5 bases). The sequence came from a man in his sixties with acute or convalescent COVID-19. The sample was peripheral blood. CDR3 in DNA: TGTGCCAGCAGTTACAGATTTGAGGGTTGGAGCTACGAGCAGTACTTC. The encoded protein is CASSYRFEGWSYEQYF.